The rows below give T cell receptor beta chains drawn from one sample of a study of shared clonotypes between healthy human individuals. The table came from immunoSEQ multiplex PCR; TCRdb's copy has only in-frame clones and leaves some out. The sample has 450,000 to 500,000 clones, 79% seen once. Source material: PBMCs. Receptors originate from a woman in her 40s in good health. Some clones in this sample may be carry-over from other donors' samples. CDR3s include the opening cysteine and the closing phenylalanine or tryptophan. Each record gives: clone size, J gene, D gene, V gene, CDR3 protein, CDR3 DNA. D genes are given only for firm matches. Clone size is given for some rows only: seen once, a few or many times, or a class if the clone is expanded.

>-|TRBJ1-1|TRBD1|TRBV4-2
CASSLSRDSQGEAFF
TGTGCCAGCAGCCTATCCCGGGACAGCCAGGGAGAAGCTTTCTTT
>-|TRBJ1-2|-|TRBV7-2
CASSKDSLSNGYTF
TGTGCCAGCAGCAAGGACAGCCTTTCCAATGGCTACACCTTC
>once|TRBJ2-1|TRBD2|TRBV30
CALAGTNNEQFF
TGTGCCTTAGCGGGGACAAACAATGAGCAGTTCTTC
>once|TRBJ2-3|-|TRBV5-1
CASSLGGPGLDTQYF
TGCGCCAGCAGCCTCGGAGGGCCGGGGCTAGATACGCAGTATTTT
>-|TRBJ2-3|-|TRBV7-2
CASSSWKGTDTQYF
TGTGCCAGCAGCTCCTGGAAGGGGACAGATACGCAGTATTTT
>-|TRBJ2-7|TRBD1|TRBV11-2
CASSSGQGNYEQYF
TGTGCCAGCAGCTCGGGACAGGGGAACTATGAGCAGTACTTC
>-|TRBJ2-2|TRBD1|TRBV7-8
CASSSTGVNGELFF
TGTGCCAGCAGCTCGACAGGGGTGAACGGGGAGCTGTTTTTT
>-|TRBJ2-3|TRBD1|TRBV19
CASSIDGTADYVTDTQYF
TGTGCCAGTAGTATAGATGGGACAGCGGATTATGTGACAGATACGCAGTATTTT
>-|TRBJ1-5|-|TRBV6-1
CASSAGGNQPQHF
TGTGCCAGCAGTGCCGGGGGGAATCAGCCCCAGCATTTT
>-|TRBJ1-2|TRBD1|TRBV9
CASSPSPGQSSYGYTF
TGTGCCAGCAGCCCGAGCCCGGGACAGTCGTCCTATGGCTACACCTTC
>-|TRBJ1-1|TRBD1|TRBV19
CASSIGSDRGRTEAFF
TGTGCCAGTAGTATCGGATCGGACAGGGGGAGGACTGAAGCTTTCTTT
>-|TRBJ2-7|-|TRBV18
CASSLADYEQYF
TGTGCCAGCTCACTAGCGGACTACGAGCAGTACTTC
>-|TRBJ2-2|-|TRBV7-6
CASRPGGIGELFF
TGTGCCAGCAGACCTGGGGGGATCGGGGAGCTGTTTTTT
>-|TRBJ2-7|-|TRBV28
CASSLRQGGQYF
TGTGCCAGCAGTCTAAGGCAGGGTGGGCAGTACTTC
>-|TRBJ1-1|-|TRBV7-3
CASSPTGNTEAFF
TGTGCCAGCAGCCCGACGGGGAACACTGAAGCTTTCTTT
>-|TRBJ2-4|TRBD1|TRBV7-2
CASSLRGQKNIQYF
TGTGCCAGCAGCTTAAGGGGGCAAAAAAACATTCAGTACTTC
>-|TRBJ1-4|-|TRBV6-5
CASGTGVQLFF
TGTGCCAGCGGAACGGGTGTTCAACTGTTTTTT
>-|TRBJ2-3|TRBD1|TRBV11-3
CASSLGTGEDTQYF
TGTGCCAGCAGCTTGGGGACAGGAGAAGATACGCAGTATTTT
>-|TRBJ1-5|TRBD1|TRBV4-2
CASSQDGTGNQPQHF
TGTGCCAGCAGCCAAGATGGGACAGGGAATCAGCCCCAGCATTTT
>many|TRBJ1-5|TRBD1|TRBV10-3
CAISDQGGGSNQPQHF
TGTGCCATCAGTGACCAGGGGGGGGGAAGCAATCAGCCCCAGCATTTT
>-|TRBJ2-7|TRBD2|TRBV11-2
CASSSALAGVHEQYF
TGTGCCAGCAGTTCGGCTCTAGCGGGAGTCCACGAGCAGTACTTC
>-|TRBJ2-7|TRBD2|TRBV7-2
CASSLRTSGQPTYEQYF
TGTGCCAGCAGCTTAAGGACTAGCGGGCAACCCACCTACGAGCAGTACTTC
>-|TRBJ2-4|-|TRBV27
CASSSSTLAKNIQYF
TGTGCCAGCAGTTCTTCTACCCTAGCCAAAAACATTCAGTACTTC
>-|TRBJ2-1|TRBD2|TRBV30
CAWNPGGPDEQFF
TGTGCCTGGAATCCGGGAGGGCCGGATGAGCAGTTCTTC
>many|TRBJ2-1|TRBD1|TRBV7-9
CASMRGQGRSNEQFF
TGTGCCAGCATGAGGGGACAGGGGCGATCCAATGAGCAGTTCTTC
>-|TRBJ2-3|TRBD1|TRBV7-3
CASSSQGTGGYTQYF
TGTGCCAGCAGCTCCCAGGGGACAGGGGGCTATACGCAGTATTTT
>-|TRBJ1-1|TRBD1|TRBV9
CASSPKPVGTVRTEAFF
TGTGCCAGCAGCCCAAAACCGGTCGGGACAGTCAGAACTGAAGCTTTCTTT
>-|TRBJ2-7|TRBD1|TRBV29-1
CSVLGPDRGPVYEQYF
TGCAGCGTTCTCGGGCCTGACAGGGGGCCCGTCTACGAGCAGTACTTC
>few|TRBJ1-4|-|TRBV5-4
CASSSSLAANEKLFF
TGTGCCAGCAGCAGTAGTCTCGCGGCTAATGAAAAACTGTTTTTT
>-|TRBJ2-5|-|TRBV4-1
CASSQVGGWETQYF
TGCGCCAGCAGCCAAGTCGGGGGCTGGGAGACCCAGTACTTC
>-|TRBJ2-5|-|TRBV18
CASSPGGKETQYF
TGTGCCAGCTCACCAGGGGGGAAAGAGACCCAGTACTTC
>-|TRBJ2-7|-|TRBV7-9
CASSQTQGSSYEQYF
TGTGCCAGCAGCCAAACCCAGGGGAGCTCCTACGAGCAGTACTTC
>-|TRBJ2-5|-|TRBV30
CAWSVFQGGTQYF
TGTGCCTGGAGTGTATTTCAGGGAGGGACCCAGTACTTC
>-|TRBJ1-5|TRBD1|TRBV30
CAWSQQGTQPQHF
TGTGCCTGGAGTCAACAGGGGACTCAGCCCCAGCATTTT
>few|TRBJ2-7|-|TRBV19
CASSIGVVYEQYF
TGTGCCAGTAGTATTGGAGTCGTCTACGAGCAGTACTTC
>-|TRBJ2-7|TRBD2|TRBV28
CASSLWLAGAYEQYF
TGTGCCAGCAGTTTATGGCTAGCGGGAGCCTACGAGCAGTACTTC
>-|TRBJ1-5|TRBD1|TRBV28
CASSTDRDNQPQHF
TGTGCCAGCAGTACCGACAGGGACAATCAGCCCCAGCATTTT
>-|TRBJ1-2|-|TRBV5-8
CASSPTGSRRSGYTF
TGTGCCAGCAGTCCAACAGGGTCCCGACGGTCTGGCTACACCTTC
>-|TRBJ1-5|-|TRBV2
CASSGGYSNQPQHF
TGTGCCAGCAGTGGAGGCTATAGCAATCAGCCCCAGCATTTT
>-|TRBJ1-5|-|TRBV2
CASTGGGNQPQHF
TGTGCCAGTACCGGAGGGGGCAATCAGCCCCAGCATTTT
>many|TRBJ2-6|-|TRBV5-4
CASSLFRGAESGANVLTF
TGTGCCAGCAGCTTGTTCCGGGGGGCGGAATCTGGGGCCAACGTCCTGACTTTC
>once|TRBJ2-3|TRBD2|TRBV19
CASRAAGGSTDTQYF
TGTGCCAGTAGAGCGGCGGGAGGCAGCACAGATACGCAGTATTTT
>-|TRBJ2-1|-|TRBV5-1
CASSLAASRRNEQFF
TGCGCCAGCAGCTTGGCAGCGAGCAGGAGGAATGAGCAGTTCTTC
>-|TRBJ1-3|-|TRBV5-1
CASSLAGRGNTIYF
TGCGCCAGCAGCTTGGCAGGACGAGGAAACACCATATATTTT
>-|TRBJ2-1|-|TRBV25-1
CASGRGYNEQFF
TGTGCCAGCGGCCGGGGTTACAATGAGCAGTTCTTC
>-|TRBJ2-1|TRBD2|TRBV6-1
CASRGGLAGRNEQFF
TGTGCCAGCAGGGGGGGACTAGCGGGAAGGAATGAGCAGTTCTTC
>-|TRBJ2-7|-|TRBV6-1
CASSEGHGRSYEQYF
TGTGCCAGCAGTGAAGGACACGGCCGATCCTACGAGCAGTACTTC
>-|TRBJ2-5|TRBD2|TRBV4-1
CASSQEGTSGSGGETQYF
TGCGCCAGCAGCCAAGAGGGGACTAGCGGGAGTGGCGGCGAGACCCAGTACTTC
>-|TRBJ2-7|TRBD2|TRBV13
CASSPGGSGTLIGEQYF
TGTGCCAGCAGCCCAGGTGGTAGCGGGACCTTAATTGGCGAGCAGTACTTC
>-|TRBJ2-1|TRBD1|TRBV28
CASSSGQGLVNEQFF
TGTGCCAGCAGTTCGGGACAGGGTCTGGTCAATGAGCAGTTCTTC
>-|TRBJ2-1|TRBD2|TRBV6-5
CASRDGTSGINEQFF
TGTGCCAGCAGAGATGGCACTAGCGGGATAAATGAGCAGTTCTTC
>few|TRBJ1-1|-|TRBV25-1
CATRDTIGTEAFF
TGTGCCACTCGGGACACCATTGGCACTGAAGCTTTCTTT
>once|TRBJ1-2|TRBD1|TRBV30
CAGQGARGYTF
TGTGCGGGACAGGGGGCGCGAGGCTACACCTTC
>-|TRBJ2-1|-|TRBV7-3
CASSLTKSAGHNEQFF
TGTGCCAGCAGCTTAACGAAGTCGGCAGGACACAATGAGCAGTTCTTC
>-|TRBJ2-1|TRBD2|TRBV14
CASSQGLADYNEQFF
TGTGCCAGCAGCCAAGGACTAGCGGACTACAATGAGCAGTTCTTC